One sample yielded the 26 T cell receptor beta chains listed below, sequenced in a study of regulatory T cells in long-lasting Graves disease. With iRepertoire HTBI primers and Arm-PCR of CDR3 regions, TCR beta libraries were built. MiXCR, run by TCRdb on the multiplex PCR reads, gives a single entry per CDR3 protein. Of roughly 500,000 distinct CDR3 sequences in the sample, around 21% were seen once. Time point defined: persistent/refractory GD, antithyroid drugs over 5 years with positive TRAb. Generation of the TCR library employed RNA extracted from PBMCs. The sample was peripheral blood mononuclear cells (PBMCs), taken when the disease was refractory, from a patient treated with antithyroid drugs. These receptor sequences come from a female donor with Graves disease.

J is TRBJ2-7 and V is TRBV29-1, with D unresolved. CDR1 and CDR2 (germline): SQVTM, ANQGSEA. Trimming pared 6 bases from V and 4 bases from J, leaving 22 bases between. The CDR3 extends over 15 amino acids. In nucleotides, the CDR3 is TGCAGCGTAGAGAGTGACGGACGGAGACCTTACGAGCAGTACTTC. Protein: CSVESDGRRPYEQYF.

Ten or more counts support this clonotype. The CDR3 DNA reads TGCAGCGTCCTGACTAGTTCCTACGAGCAGTACTTC. This sequence encodes CSVLTSSYEQYF. This rearrangement joins TRBV29-1 to TRBJ2-7, with a possible D match to TRBD2 (6 bases). V was clipped by 6 bases and J by 1 base, with 10 bases between them. Per the germline V gene, CDR1 is SQVTM and CDR2 is ANQGSEA. The CDR3 is 12 residues long.

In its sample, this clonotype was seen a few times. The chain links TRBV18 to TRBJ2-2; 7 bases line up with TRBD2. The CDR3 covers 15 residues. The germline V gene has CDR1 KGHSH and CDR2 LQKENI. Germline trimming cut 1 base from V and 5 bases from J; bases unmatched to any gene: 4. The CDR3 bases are TGTGCCAGCTCACCACGGGCGGGAGTTACCGGGGAGCTGTTTTTT. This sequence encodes CASSPRAGVTGELFF. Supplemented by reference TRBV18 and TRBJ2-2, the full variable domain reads NAGVMQNPRHLVRRRGQEARLRCSPMKGHSHVYWYRQLPEEGLKFMVYLQKENIIDESGMPKERFSAEFPKEGPSILRIQQVVRGDSAAYFCASSPRAGVTGELFFGEGSRLTVL.

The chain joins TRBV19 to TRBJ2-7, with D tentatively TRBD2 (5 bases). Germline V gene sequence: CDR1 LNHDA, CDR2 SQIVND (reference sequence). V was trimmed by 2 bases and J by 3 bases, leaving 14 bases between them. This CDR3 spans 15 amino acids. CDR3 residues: CASSIRGRGIYEQYF. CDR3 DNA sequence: TGTGCCAGTAGTATACGTGGTCGGGGAATCTACGAGCAGTACTTC.

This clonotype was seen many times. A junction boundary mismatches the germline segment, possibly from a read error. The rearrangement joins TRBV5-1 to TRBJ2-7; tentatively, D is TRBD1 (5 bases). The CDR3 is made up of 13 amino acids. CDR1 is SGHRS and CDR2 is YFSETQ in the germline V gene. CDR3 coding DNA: TGCGCCAGCAGCCCAAAAGGGGATCACTCAACTAACTTC. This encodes CASSPKGDHSTNF.

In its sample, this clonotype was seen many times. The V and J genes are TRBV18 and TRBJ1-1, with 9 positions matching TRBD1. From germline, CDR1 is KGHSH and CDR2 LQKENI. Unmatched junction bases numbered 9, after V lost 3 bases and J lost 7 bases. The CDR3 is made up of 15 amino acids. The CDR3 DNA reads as TGTGCCAGCTCACCCGTGGGGACAGGGTCTCATGAAGCTTTCTTT. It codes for CASSPVGTGSHEAFF.

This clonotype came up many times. The CDR3 is CASSERGDVRQPQHF. The CDR3 DNA reads TGTGCCAGCAGCGAAAGAGGGGACGTTAGGCAGCCCCAGCATTTT. The chain employs TRBV13 and TRBJ1-5; D possibly corresponds to TRBD1 (5 bases). Deletions cut 5 bases from V and 7 bases from J, with 18 bases between. CDR3 size: 15 residues. The germline V gene encodes CDR1 PRHDT and CDR2 FYEKMQ (reference sequence). Looking up the rest from reference TRBV13 and TRBJ1-5 gives the full variable domain: AAGVIQSPRHLIKEKRETATLKCYPIPRHDTVYWYQQGPGQDPQFLISFYEKMQSDKGSIPDRFSAQQFSDYHSELNMSSLELGDSALYFCASSERGDVRQPQHFGDGTRLSIL.

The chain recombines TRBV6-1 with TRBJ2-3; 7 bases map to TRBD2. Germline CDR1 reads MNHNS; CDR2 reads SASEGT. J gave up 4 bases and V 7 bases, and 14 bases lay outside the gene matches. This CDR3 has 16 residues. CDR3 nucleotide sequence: TGTGCCAGCAACCCCCCAAGGGCGGGAGTCCCAGATACGCAGTATTTT. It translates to CASNPPRAGVPDTQYF.

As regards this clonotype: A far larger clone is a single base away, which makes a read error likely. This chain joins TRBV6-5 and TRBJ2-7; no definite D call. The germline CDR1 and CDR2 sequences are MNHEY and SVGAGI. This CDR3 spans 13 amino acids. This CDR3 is CASGYVSTYEQYF. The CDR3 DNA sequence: TGTGCCAGCGGTTACGTGAGCACCTACGAGCAGTACTTC.

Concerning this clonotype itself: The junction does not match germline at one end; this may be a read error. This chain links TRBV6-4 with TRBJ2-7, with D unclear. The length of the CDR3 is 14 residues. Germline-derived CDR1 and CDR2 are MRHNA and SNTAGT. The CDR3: CACSYSIGPYEQYF. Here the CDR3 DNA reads TGTGCCTGCAGTTATTCAATAGGGCCCTACGAGCAGTACTTC.

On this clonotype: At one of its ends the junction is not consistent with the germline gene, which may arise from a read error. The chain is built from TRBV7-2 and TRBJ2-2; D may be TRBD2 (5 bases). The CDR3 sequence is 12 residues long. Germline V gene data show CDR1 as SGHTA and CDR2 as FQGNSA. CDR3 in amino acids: CASNLAQGELFF. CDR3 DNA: TGTGCCAGCAACTTAGCGCAAGGGGAGCTGTTTTTT.

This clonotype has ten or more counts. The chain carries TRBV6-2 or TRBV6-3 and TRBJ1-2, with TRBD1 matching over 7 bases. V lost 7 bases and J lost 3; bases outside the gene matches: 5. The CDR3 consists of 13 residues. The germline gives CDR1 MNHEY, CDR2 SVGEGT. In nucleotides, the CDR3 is TGTGCCAGCACCCCCGACAGGGACTATGGCTACACCTTC. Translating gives CASTPDRDYGYTF.

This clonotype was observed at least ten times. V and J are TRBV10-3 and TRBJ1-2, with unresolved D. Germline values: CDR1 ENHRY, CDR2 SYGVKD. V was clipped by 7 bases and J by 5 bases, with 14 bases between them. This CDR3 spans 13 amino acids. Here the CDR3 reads CAITAERSYGYTF. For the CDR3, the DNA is TGTGCCATCACTGCGGAGAGGTCTTATGGCTACACCTTC.

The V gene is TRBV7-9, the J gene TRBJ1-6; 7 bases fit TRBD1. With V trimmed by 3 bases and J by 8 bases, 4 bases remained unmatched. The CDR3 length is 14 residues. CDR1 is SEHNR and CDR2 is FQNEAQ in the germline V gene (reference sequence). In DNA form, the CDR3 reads TGTGCCAGCAGCTTTGGGGACAGCGATTCACCCCTCCACTTT. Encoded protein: CASSFGDSDSPLHF.

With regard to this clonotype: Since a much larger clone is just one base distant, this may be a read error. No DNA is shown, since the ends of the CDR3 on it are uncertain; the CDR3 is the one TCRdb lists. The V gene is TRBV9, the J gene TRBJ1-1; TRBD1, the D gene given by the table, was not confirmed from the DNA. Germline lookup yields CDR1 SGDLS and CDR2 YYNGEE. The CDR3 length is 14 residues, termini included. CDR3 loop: CASSVGGGTAEALF.

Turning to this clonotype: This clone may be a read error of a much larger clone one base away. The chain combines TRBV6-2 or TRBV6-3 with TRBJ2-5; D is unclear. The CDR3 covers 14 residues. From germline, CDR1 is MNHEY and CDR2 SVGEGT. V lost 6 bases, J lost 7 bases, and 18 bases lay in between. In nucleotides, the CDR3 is TGTGCCAGCAGACCCAAGTGGGTCACGGTGACCCAGTACTTC. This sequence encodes CASRPKWVTVTQYF.

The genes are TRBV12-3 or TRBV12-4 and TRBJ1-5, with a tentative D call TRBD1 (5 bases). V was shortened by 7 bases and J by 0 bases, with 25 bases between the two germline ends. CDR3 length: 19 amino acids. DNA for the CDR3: TGTGCCAGCACCCCCCTCCCGGAACAGGACGGTTATAGCAATCAGCCCCAGCATTTT. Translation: CASTPLPEQDGYSNQPQHF.

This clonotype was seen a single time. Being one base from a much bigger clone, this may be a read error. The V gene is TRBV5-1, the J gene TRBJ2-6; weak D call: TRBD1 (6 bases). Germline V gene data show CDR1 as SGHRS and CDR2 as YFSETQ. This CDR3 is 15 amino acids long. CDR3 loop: CASSNRAAGANVPTF. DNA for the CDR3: TGCGCCAGCAGCAACAGGGCCGCCGGGGCCAACGTCCCGACTTTC.

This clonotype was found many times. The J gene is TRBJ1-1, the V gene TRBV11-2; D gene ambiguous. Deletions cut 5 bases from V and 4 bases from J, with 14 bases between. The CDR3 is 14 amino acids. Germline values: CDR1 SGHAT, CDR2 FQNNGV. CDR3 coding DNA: TGTGCCAGCAGCGGCGGGGAGGGTCGCACTGAAGCTTTCTTT. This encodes CASSGGEGRTEAFF.

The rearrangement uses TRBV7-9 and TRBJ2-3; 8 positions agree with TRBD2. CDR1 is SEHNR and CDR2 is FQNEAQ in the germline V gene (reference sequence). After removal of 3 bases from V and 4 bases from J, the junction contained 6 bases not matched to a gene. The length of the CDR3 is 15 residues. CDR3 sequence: CASSFGTRAPDTQYF. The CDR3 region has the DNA TGTGCCAGCAGCTTCGGGACTAGGGCCCCAGATACGCAGTATTTT.

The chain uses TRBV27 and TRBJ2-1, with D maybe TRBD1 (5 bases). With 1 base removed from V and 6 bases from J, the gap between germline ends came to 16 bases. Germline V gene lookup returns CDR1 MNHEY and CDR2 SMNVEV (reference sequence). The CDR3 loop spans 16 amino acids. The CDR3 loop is CASSLWNSGLFNEQFF. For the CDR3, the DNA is TGTGCCAGCAGTTTATGGAACTCAGGGCTGTTCAATGAGCAGTTCTTC.

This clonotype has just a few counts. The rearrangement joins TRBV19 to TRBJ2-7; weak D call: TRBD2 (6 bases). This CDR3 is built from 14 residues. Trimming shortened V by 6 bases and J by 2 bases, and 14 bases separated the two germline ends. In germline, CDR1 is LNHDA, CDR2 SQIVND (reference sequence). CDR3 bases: TGTGCCAGTAGCGCCGGGACTGCAACCTACGAGCAGTACTTC. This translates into CASSAGTATYEQYF.

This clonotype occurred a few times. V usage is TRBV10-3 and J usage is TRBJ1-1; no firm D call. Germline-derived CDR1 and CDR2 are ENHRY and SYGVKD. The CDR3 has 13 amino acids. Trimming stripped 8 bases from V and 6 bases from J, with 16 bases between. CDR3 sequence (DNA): TGTGCCATCTCCCGGACCGGCGGGCCTGAAGCTTTCTTT. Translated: CAISRTGGPEAFF.

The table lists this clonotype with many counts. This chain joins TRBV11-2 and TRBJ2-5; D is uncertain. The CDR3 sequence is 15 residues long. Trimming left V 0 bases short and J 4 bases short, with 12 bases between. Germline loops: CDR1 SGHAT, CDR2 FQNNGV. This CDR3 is CASSLEGKAGETQYF. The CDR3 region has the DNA TGTGCCAGCAGCTTAGAGGGAAAGGCAGGAGAGACCCAGTACTTC.

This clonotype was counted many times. The CDR3 coding sequence is TGTGCCAGCCACCGGGACAGCTATGGCTACACCTTC. Protein: CASHRDSYGYTF. The rearrangement links TRBV2 to TRBJ1-2, with 7 positions matching TRBD1. The V gene's germline CDR1 is SNHLY and CDR2 FYNNEI. V dropped 8 bases and J dropped 4; count of bases not matched to a gene: 4. This CDR3 has 12 residues.

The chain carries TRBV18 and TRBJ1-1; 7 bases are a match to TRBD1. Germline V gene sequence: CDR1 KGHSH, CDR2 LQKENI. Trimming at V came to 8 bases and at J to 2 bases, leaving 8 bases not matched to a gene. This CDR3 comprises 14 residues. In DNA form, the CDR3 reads TGTGCCAGCGCCACGGACAGGAGAAACACTGAAGCTTTCTTT. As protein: CASATDRRNTEAFF.